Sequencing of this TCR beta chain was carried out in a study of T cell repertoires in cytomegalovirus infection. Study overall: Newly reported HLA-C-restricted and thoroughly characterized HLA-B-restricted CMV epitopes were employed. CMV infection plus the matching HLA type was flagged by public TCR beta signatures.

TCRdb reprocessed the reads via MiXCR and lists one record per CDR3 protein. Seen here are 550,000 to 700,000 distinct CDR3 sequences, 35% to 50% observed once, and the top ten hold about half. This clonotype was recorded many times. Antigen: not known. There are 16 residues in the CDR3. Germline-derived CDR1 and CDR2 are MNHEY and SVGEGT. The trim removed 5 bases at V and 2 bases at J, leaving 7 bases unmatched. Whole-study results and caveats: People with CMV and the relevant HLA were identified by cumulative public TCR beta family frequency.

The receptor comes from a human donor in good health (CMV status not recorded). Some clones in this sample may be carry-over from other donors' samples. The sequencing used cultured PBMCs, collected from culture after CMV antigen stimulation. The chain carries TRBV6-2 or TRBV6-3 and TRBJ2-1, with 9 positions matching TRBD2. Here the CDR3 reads CASSPRAGGAYNEQFF. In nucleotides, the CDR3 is TGTGCCAGCAGTCCCAGGGCGGGAGGGGCCTACAATGAGCAGTTCTTC.